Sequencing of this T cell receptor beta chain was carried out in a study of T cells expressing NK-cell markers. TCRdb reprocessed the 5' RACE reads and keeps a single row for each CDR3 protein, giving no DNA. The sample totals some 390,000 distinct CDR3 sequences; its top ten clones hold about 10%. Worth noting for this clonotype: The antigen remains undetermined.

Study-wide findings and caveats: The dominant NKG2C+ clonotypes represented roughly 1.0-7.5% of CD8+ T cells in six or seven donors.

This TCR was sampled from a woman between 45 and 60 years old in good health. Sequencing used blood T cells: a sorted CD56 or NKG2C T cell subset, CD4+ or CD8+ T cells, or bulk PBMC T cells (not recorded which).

CDR3 loop: CASSQVPAGYPANEQFF. V gene TRBV4-1 combines with J gene TRBJ2-1; as DNA is missing, the TRBD1 call by TCRdb cannot be tested. CDR1 is MGHRA, CDR2 YSYEKL, per germline. This CDR3 contains 17 residues.